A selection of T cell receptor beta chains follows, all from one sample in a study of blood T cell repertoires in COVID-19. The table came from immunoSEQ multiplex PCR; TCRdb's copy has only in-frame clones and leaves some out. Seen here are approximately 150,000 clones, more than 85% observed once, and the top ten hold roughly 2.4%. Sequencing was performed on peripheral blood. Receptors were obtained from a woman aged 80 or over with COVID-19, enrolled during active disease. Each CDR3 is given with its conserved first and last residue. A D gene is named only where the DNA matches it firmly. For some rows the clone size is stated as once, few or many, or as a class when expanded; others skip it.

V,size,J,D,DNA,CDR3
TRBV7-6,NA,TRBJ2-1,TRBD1,TGTGCCAGCAGCCGGACAGGAGGACACAATGAGCAGTTCTTC,CASSRTGGHNEQFF
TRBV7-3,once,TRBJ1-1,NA,TGTGCCAGCGGAGTACTGAGGGACACTGAAGCTTTCTTT,CASGVLRDTEAFF
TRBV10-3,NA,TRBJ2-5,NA,TGTGCCATCAGCGCGAACGTAGGGGATATGAGAGAGACCCAGTACTTC,CAISANVGDMRETQYF
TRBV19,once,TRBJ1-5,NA,TGTGCCAGTAGTGCGAGGGAGCTAATCGGACAGCCCCAGCATTTT,CASSARELIGQPQHF
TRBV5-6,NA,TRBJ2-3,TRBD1,TGTGCCAGCAGCTTGGTCGGACAGGGATCTTCAGATACGCAGTATTTT,CASSLVGQGSSDTQYF
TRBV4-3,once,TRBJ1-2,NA,TGCGCCAGCAGCCAAGATTTACACAGCTATGGCTACACCTTC,CASSQDLHSYGYTF
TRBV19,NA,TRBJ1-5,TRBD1,TGTGCCAGTAGTATAGATCACAAGCGGAACCGACAGGGTTGGCAGCCCCAGCATTTT,CASSIDHKRNRQGWQPQHF
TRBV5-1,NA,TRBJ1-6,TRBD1,TGCGCCAGCAGCTCTGGACAGGGAGCTTATAATTCACCCCTCCACTTT,CASSSGQGAYNSPLHF
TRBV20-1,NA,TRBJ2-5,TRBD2,TGCAGTGCTAGTTTCGGGACTAGCGGCCAAGAGACCCAGTACTTC,CSASFGTSGQETQYF
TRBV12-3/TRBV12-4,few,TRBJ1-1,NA,TGTGCCAGCAGCCCCCCGGACTCACCTGAAGCTTTCTTT,CASSPPDSPEAFF
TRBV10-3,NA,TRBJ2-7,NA,TGTGCCATCAGGAGGACAGAATCCTACGAGCAGTACTTC,CAIRRTESYEQYF
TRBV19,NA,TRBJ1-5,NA,TGTGCCAGTAGGTCCGCGGCTGGCAATCAGCCCCAGCATTTT,CASRSAAGNQPQHF
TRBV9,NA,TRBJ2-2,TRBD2,TGTGCCAGCAGCGTAGGGGCTAGCGGGAGGGGGAACACCGGGGAGCTGTTTTTT,CASSVGASGRGNTGELFF
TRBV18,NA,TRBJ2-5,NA,TGTGCCAGCTCACCACTTCCCGTCAGGGCAGTCCAAGAGACCCAGTACTTC,CASSPLPVRAVQETQYF
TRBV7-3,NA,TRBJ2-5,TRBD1,TGTGCCAGCAGCTTAACTTCGGACAGGGGGGAGACCCAGTACTTC,CASSLTSDRGETQYF
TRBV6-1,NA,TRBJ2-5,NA,TGTGCCAGCAGTGAAGGGACAGTGTACCAAGAGACCCAGTACTTC,CASSEGTVYQETQYF
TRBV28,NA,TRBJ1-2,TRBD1,TGTGCCAGCGGGTTTGGACAGGGGGACTTCTACACCTTC,CASGFGQGDFYTF
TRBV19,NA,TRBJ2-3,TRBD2,TGTGCCAGTAGTACCCGGGACTACACAGATACGCAGTATTTT,CASSTRDYTDTQYF